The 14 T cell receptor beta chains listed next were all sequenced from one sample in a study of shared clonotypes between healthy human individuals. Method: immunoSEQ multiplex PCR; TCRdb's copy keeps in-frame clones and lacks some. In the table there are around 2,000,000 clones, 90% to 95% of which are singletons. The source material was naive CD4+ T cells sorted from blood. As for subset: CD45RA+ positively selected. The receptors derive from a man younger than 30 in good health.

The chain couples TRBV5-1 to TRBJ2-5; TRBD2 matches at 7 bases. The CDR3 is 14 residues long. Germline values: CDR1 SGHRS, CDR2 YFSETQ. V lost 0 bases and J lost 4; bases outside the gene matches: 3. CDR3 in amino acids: CASSLEAGAETQYF. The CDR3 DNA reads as TGCGCCAGCAGCTTGGAGGCGGGAGCAGAGACCCAGTACTTC.

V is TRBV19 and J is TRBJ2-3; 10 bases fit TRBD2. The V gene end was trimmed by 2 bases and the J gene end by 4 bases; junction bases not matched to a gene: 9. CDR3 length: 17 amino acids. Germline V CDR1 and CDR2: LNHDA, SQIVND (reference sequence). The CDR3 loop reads CASSIKASGSGADTQYF. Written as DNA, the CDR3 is TGTGCCAGTAGTATAAAGGCTAGCGGGAGCGGGGCAGATACGCAGTATTTT. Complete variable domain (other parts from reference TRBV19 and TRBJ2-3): DGGITQSPKYLFRKEGQNVTLSCEQNLNHDAMYWYRQDPGQGLRLIYYSQIVNDFQKGDIAEGYSVSREKKESFPLTVTSAQKNPTAFYLCASSIKASGSGADTQYFGPGTRLTVL.

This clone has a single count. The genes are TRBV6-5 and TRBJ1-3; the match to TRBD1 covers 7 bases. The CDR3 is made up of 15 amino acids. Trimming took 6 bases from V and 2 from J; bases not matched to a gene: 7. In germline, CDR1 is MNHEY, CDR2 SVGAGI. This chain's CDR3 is CASRGEGAAGNTIYF. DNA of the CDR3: TGTGCCAGCAGGGGTGAGGGGGCAGCTGGAAACACCATATATTTT.

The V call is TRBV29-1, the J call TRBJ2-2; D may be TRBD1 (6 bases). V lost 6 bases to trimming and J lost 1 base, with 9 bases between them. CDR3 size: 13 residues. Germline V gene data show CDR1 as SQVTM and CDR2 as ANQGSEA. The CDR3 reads CSVSTGNTGELFF. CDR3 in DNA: TGCAGCGTATCGACAGGGAACACCGGGGAGCTGTTTTTT.

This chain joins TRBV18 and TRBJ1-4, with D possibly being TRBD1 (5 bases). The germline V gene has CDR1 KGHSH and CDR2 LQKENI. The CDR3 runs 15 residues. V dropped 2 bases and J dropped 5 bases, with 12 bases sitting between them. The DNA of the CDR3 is TGTGCCAGCTCACCAACAGGCTACTCGAATGAAAAACTGTTTTTT. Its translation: CASSPTGYSNEKLFF.

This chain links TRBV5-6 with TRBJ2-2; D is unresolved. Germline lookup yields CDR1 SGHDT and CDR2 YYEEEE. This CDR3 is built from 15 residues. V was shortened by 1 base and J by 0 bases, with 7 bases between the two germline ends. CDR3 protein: CASSLSLANTGELFF. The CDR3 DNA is TGTGCCAGCAGCTTGTCTTTAGCGAACACCGGGGAGCTGTTTTTT. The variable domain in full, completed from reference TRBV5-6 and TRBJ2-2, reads DAGVTQSPTHLIKTRGQQVTLRCSPKSGHDTVSWYQQALGQGPQFIFQYYEEEERQRGNFPDRFSGHQFPNYSSELNVNALLLGDSALYLCASSLSLANTGELFFGEGSRLTVL.

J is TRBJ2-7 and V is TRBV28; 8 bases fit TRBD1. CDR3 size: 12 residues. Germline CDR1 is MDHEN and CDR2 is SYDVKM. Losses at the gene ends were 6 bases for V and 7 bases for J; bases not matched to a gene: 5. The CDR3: CASRTGAGEQYF. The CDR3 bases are TGTGCCAGCAGGACAGGGGCAGGTGAGCAGTACTTC. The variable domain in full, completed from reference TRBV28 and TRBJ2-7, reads DVKVTQSSRYLVKRTGEKVFLECVQDMDHENMFWYRQDPGLGLRLIYFSYDVKMKEKGDIPEGYSVSREKKERFSLILESASTNQTSMYLCASRTGAGEQYFGPGTRLTVT.

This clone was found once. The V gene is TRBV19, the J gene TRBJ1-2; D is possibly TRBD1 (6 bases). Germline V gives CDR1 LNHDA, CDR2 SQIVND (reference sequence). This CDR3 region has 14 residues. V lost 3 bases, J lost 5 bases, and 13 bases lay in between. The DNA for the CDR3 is TGTGCCAGTAGTATCCCGGGCAGGGGTTATGGCTACACCTTC. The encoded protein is CASSIPGRGYGYTF. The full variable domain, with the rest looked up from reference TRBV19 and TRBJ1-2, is DGGITQSPKYLFRKEGQNVTLSCEQNLNHDAMYWYRQDPGQGLRLIYYSQIVNDFQKGDIAEGYSVSREKKESFPLTVTSAQKNPTAFYLCASSIPGRGYGYTFGSGTRLTVV.

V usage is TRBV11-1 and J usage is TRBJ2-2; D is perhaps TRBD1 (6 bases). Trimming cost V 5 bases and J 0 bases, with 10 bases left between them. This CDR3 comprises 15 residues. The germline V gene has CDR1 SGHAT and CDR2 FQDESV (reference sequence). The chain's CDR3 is CASSPGATNTGELFF. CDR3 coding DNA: TGTGCCAGCAGCCCAGGGGCCACGAACACCGGGGAGCTGTTTTTT.

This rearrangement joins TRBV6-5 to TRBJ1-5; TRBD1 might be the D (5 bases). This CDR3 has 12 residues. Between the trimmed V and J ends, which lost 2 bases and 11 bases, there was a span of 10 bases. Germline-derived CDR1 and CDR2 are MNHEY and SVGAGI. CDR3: CASSYTGGAQHF. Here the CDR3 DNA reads TGTGCCAGCAGTTACACGGGAGGGGCCCAGCATTTT.

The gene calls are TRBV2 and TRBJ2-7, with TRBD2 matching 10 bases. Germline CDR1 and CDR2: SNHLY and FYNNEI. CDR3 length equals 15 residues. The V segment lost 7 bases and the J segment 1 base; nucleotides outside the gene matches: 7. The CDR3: CASTTSGEASYEQYF. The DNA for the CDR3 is TGTGCCAGCACCACTAGCGGGGAAGCTTCCTACGAGCAGTACTTC.

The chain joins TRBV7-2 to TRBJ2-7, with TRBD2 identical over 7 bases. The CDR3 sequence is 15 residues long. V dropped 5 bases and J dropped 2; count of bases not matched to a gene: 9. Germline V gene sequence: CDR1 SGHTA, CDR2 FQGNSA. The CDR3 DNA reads TGTGCCAGCAGCCCCAAGACGGGAGGACCCTACGAGCAGTACTTC. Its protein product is CASSPKTGGPYEQYF.

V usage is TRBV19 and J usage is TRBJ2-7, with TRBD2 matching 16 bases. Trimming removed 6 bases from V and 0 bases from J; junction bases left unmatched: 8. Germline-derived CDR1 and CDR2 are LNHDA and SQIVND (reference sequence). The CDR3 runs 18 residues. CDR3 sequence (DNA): TGTGCCAGTAGCACGGGACTAGCGGGAGGGTCCAACTCCTACGAGCAGTACTTC. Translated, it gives CASSTGLAGGSNSYEQYF. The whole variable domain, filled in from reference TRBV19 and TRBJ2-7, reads DGGITQSPKYLFRKEGQNVTLSCEQNLNHDAMYWYRQDPGQGLRLIYYSQIVNDFQKGDIAEGYSVSREKKESFPLTVTSAQKNPTAFYLCASSTGLAGGSNSYEQYFGPGTRLTVT.

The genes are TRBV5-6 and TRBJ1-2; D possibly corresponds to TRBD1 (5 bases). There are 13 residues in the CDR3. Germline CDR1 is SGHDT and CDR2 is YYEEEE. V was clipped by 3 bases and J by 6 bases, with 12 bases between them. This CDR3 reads CASSWGTYDGYTF. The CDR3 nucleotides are TGTGCCAGCAGCTGGGGGACCTATGATGGCTACACCTTC.